This entry lists 25 T cell receptor beta chains sequenced from one sample in a study of shared clonotypes between healthy human individuals. Profiling relied on immunoSEQ multiplex PCR, and the TCRdb table lists in-frame clones only, not all of them. The table has about 2.1 million clones, roughly 95% seen once. Terminally differentiated effector memory CD45RA+ cells were left out of the naive CD8 fraction, which was CD45RO-negative and positively selected for CCR7. The specimen was naive CD8+ T cells from PBMCs. The receptors shown here come from a man aged 18 to 30 in good health. Some clones in this sample may be carry-over from other donors' samples.

This clone has only one observation. Different DNA sequences within this sample yield the same CDR3. The rearrangement links TRBV9 to TRBJ2-7; D is tentatively TRBD1 or TRBD2 (5 bases each). The CDR3 is 12 residues long. Trimming removed 0 bases at V and 6 bases at J, with 7 bases between. From germline, CDR1 is SGDLS and CDR2 YYNGEE. The CDR3 region is CASSVARGEQYF. The CDR3 nucleotides are TGTGCCAGCAGCGTAGCGAGGGGCGAGCAGTACTTC. The full variable domain, completed using reference TRBV9 and TRBJ2-7, is DSGVTQTPKHLITATGQRVTLRCSPRSGDLSVYWYQQSLDQGLQFLIQYYNGEERAKGNILERFSAQQFPDLHSELNLSSLELGDSALYFCASSVARGEQYFGPGTRLTVT.

In its sample, this clone was seen a few times. The chain joins TRBV9 to TRBJ1-1; maybe TRBD1 (5 bases). The germline V gene has CDR1 SGDLS and CDR2 YYNGEE. V lost 0 bases and J lost 1, with 7 bases in between. The CDR3 has 14 residues. The CDR3 reads CASSVGTKNTEAFF. DNA of the CDR3: TGTGCCAGCAGCGTAGGGACAAAGAACACTGAAGCTTTCTTT. Together with reference TRBV9 and TRBJ1-1, the CDR3 gives the full variable domain: DSGVTQTPKHLITATGQRVTLRCSPRSGDLSVYWYQQSLDQGLQFLIQYYNGEERAKGNILERFSAQQFPDLHSELNLSSLELGDSALYFCASSVGTKNTEAFFGQGTRLTVV.

The chain links TRBV10-3 to TRBJ1-1; D unresolved. V was cut by 2 bases and J by 3 bases, with 16 bases left in between. Germline V lookup: CDR1 ENHRY, CDR2 SYGVKD. The CDR3 runs to 16 residues. CDR3 in amino acids: CAISEPNRSRDTEAFF. CDR3 sequence (DNA): TGTGCCATCAGTGAGCCTAACCGCTCCCGAGACACTGAAGCTTTCTTT.

The chain employs TRBV27 and TRBJ1-2; maybe TRBD1 (5 bases). From germline, CDR1 is MNHEY and CDR2 SMNVEV (reference sequence). V lost 7 bases, J lost 0 bases, and 15 bases lay in between. The CDR3 is 15 residues long. The CDR3 here is CASTVRGRSNYGYTF. CDR3 coding DNA: TGTGCCAGCACTGTTCGGGGCCGCTCTAACTATGGCTACACCTTC.

The chain carries TRBV4-1 and TRBJ1-2; D is unclear. V was shortened by 4 bases and J by 4 bases, with 19 bases between the two germline ends. Germline CDR1 reads MGHRA; CDR2 reads YSYEKL. The CDR3 extends over 16 amino acids. CDR3 sequence (DNA): TGCGCCAGCAGCCCAGAGTACAGAGAACTCAGCTATGGCTACACCTTC. It encodes CASSPEYRELSYGYTF.

The V gene is TRBV11-3, the J gene TRBJ2-1, with D maybe TRBD2 (6 bases). The CDR3 has 15 amino acids. Germline V gives CDR1 SGHNT, CDR2 YENEEA. Between the trimmed V and J ends, which lost 5 bases and 0 bases, there was a span of 11 bases. The CDR3 sequence is CASSTSAGSYNEQFF. CDR3 bases: TGTGCCAGCAGCACCTCAGCGGGCTCCTACAATGAGCAGTTCTTC.

As regards this clone: Other nucleotide sequences in the sample specify the same CDR3. This sequence joins TRBV27 and TRBJ2-7; TRBD1 agrees at 7 bases. The germline gives CDR1 MNHEY, CDR2 SMNVEV (reference sequence). Germline trimming cut 5 bases from V and 3 bases from J; bases unmatched to any gene: 4. The CDR3 contains 13 residues. The CDR3 DNA is TGTGCCAGCAGTCTCGGGACAGTCTACGAGCAGTACTTC. Its protein is CASSLGTVYEQYF.

With regard to this clone: The sample holds other DNA sequences that translate to the same CDR3. The chain links TRBV5-6 to TRBJ1-1; maybe TRBD1 (5 bases). Trimming removed 4 bases from V and 1 base from J, with 11 bases in between. This CDR3 spans 14 amino acids. Germline V CDR1 and CDR2: SGHDT, YYEEEE. This chain's CDR3 is CASSPGTANTEAFF. CDR3 sequence (DNA): TGTGCCAGCAGCCCCGGGACGGCGAACACTGAAGCTTTCTTT.

The chain is built from TRBV10-3 and TRBJ2-7, with 8 bases aligning to TRBD1. The CDR3 totals 16 residues. Germline CDR1 ENHRY, CDR2 SYGVKD. Trimming took 4 bases from V and 4 from J; bases not matched to a gene: 12. CDR3 protein: CAISGGKDRAGYEQYF. CDR3 bases: TGTGCCATCAGTGGGGGAAAGGACAGGGCGGGGTACGAGCAGTACTTC.

V gene TRBV19 combines with J gene TRBJ2-2, with D tentatively TRBD2 (5 bases). From germline, CDR1 is LNHDA and CDR2 SQIVND (reference sequence). The CDR3 consists of 17 residues. V lost 1 base, J lost 1 base, and 13 bases lay in between. CDR3 in amino acids: CASSIAFLRGNTGELFF. CDR3 DNA sequence: TGTGCCAGTAGTATAGCGTTCCTCCGGGGGAACACCGGGGAGCTGTTTTTT.

The chain recombines TRBV9 with TRBJ2-7; TRBD1 aligns across 9 bases. Unmatched junction bases numbered 4, after V lost 3 bases and J lost 3 bases. Per germline, CDR1 SGDLS and CDR2 YYNGEE. CDR3 length: 14 residues. The CDR3 sequence: CASSAGQGFYEQYF. The CDR3 DNA is TGTGCCAGCAGCGCGGGACAGGGATTCTACGAGCAGTACTTC. Using reference TRBV9 and TRBJ2-7 for the parts outside the CDR3, the full variable domain is DSGVTQTPKHLITATGQRVTLRCSPRSGDLSVYWYQQSLDQGLQFLIQYYNGEERAKGNILERFSAQQFPDLHSELNLSSLELGDSALYFCASSAGQGFYEQYFGPGTRLTVT.

The chain employs TRBV28 and TRBJ1-4; D might be TRBD1 (5 bases). V was trimmed by 5 bases and J by 7 bases, leaving 14 bases between them. The CDR3 consists of 14 residues. CDR1 is MDHEN and CDR2 is SYDVKM in the germline V gene. In DNA, the CDR3 is TGTGCCAGCAGTCCCAACCGAAGGGGTGAAAAACTGTTTTTT. This encodes CASSPNRRGEKLFF. Full variable domain (outside the CDR3, taken from reference TRBV28 and TRBJ1-4): DVKVTQSSRYLVKRTGEKVFLECVQDMDHENMFWYRQDPGLGLRLIYFSYDVKMKEKGDIPEGYSVSREKKERFSLILESASTNQTSMYLCASSPNRRGEKLFFGSGTQLSVL.

The DNA for the CDR3 is TGTGCCAGCAGTTTAGAAGCCCAGGGGGCCGACACTGAAGCTTTCTTT. As protein: CASSLEAQGADTEAFF. This chain joins TRBV28 and TRBJ1-1; TRBD1 aligns across 8 bases. The trim removed 2 bases at V and 3 bases at J, leaving 8 bases unmatched. The germline V gene has CDR1 MDHEN and CDR2 SYDVKM. This CDR3 has 16 residues.

The chain combines TRBV7-9 with TRBJ2-3, with 7 bases that match TRBD2. There are 16 residues in the CDR3. The germline V gene encodes CDR1 SEHNR and CDR2 FQNEAQ (reference sequence). V trimming: 5 bases; J trimming: 2 bases; junction bases outside the gene matches: 10. Here the CDR3 DNA reads TGTGCCAGCAGCCGAAGGGGTCTAGCGGACACAGATACGCAGTATTTT. It encodes CASSRRGLADTDTQYF.

DNA for the CDR3: TGTGCCAGCAGCTCGCGGGACAGGAATACCGGGGAGCTGTTTTTT. Residues: CASSSRDRNTGELFF. This sequence joins TRBV11-2 and TRBJ2-2, with 8 bases lining up with TRBD1. The germline V gene encodes CDR1 SGHAT and CDR2 FQNNGV. The trim removed 4 bases at V and 5 bases at J, leaving 6 bases unmatched. The length of the CDR3 is 15 residues.

Turning to this clone: In the same sample, other DNA sequences code for this CDR3. The genes are TRBV5-1 and TRBJ2-7, with a possible D match to TRBD2 (5 bases). The germline V gene has CDR1 SGHRS and CDR2 YFSETQ. The CDR3 has 16 amino acids. Trimming stripped 0 bases from V and 2 bases from J, with 15 bases between. CDR3 coding DNA: TGCGCCAGCAGCTTGGCCTTGGCGGGTGGAACCTACGAGCAGTACTTC. Residues: CASSLALAGGTYEQYF. The complete variable domain, with remaining parts taken from reference TRBV5-1 and TRBJ2-7, reads KAGVTQTPRYLIKTRGQQVTLSCSPISGHRSVSWYQQTPGQGLQFLFEYFSETQRNKGNFPGRFSGRQFSNSRSEMNVSTLELGDSALYLCASSLALAGGTYEQYFGPGTRLTVT.

The chain links TRBV28 to TRBJ1-2, with D unclear. Germline V gene lookup returns CDR1 MDHEN and CDR2 SYDVKM. The CDR3 totals 14 residues. The V and J ends lost 2 bases and 5 bases respectively, with 12 bases between them. The CDR3: CASSLSGNGYGYTF. Written as DNA, the CDR3 is TGTGCCAGCAGTTTAAGCGGGAATGGTTATGGCTACACCTTC.

The V and J genes are TRBV6-1 and TRBJ2-7, with D maybe TRBD1 (5 bases). The CDR3 totals 13 residues. Deletions cut 7 bases from V and 4 bases from J, with 14 bases between. Germline values: CDR1 MNHNS, CDR2 SASEGT. The CDR3 region has the DNA TGTGCCAGCACCAAGACGGACACGTACGAGCAGTACTTC. As protein: CASTKTDTYEQYF.

J is TRBJ2-5 and V is TRBV6-1; a weak D match, TRBD1 (5 bases). The CDR3 consists of 17 residues. The germline V and J ends were trimmed by 1 base and 0 bases, with 15 bases remaining between them. The germline V gene has CDR1 MNHNS and CDR2 SASEGT. The CDR3 bases are TGTGCCAGCAGTGAAGAGGGGCAAGGAAAGTACCAAGAGACCCAGTACTTC. As protein: CASSEEGQGKYQETQYF.

The rearrangement links TRBV19 to TRBJ2-7; no reliable D call. The germline CDR1 and CDR2 sequences are LNHDA and SQIVND (reference sequence). The CDR3 sequence is 16 residues long. Trimming cost V 0 bases and J 4 bases, with 16 bases left between them. Here the CDR3 reads CASSIDLGSFDYEQYF. The CDR3 DNA reads as TGTGCCAGTAGTATAGATTTGGGGTCCTTCGATTACGAGCAGTACTTC. The full variable domain, with the rest looked up from reference TRBV19 and TRBJ2-7, is DGGITQSPKYLFRKEGQNVTLSCEQNLNHDAMYWYRQDPGQGLRLIYYSQIVNDFQKGDIAEGYSVSREKKESFPLTVTSAQKNPTAFYLCASSIDLGSFDYEQYFGPGTRLTVT.

This chain links TRBV29-1 with TRBJ1-2, with 8 bases lining up with TRBD1. This CDR3 is 16 amino acids long. Germline V lookup: CDR1 SQVTM, CDR2 ANQGSEA. V lost 3 bases, J lost 6 bases, and 15 bases stayed unmatched. The CDR3 protein is CSVDEGPRGRRDGYTF. The CDR3 DNA reads TGCAGCGTTGATGAGGGCCCCAGGGGGCGCCGGGATGGCTACACCTTC.

The chain joins TRBV6-5 to TRBJ2-7, with D possibly matching TRBD2 (5 bases). The CDR3 is 15 amino acids. Per germline, CDR1 MNHEY and CDR2 SVGAGI. The V gene lost 3 bases and the J gene lost 1 base, with 13 bases spanning the gap. The CDR3 DNA is TGTGCCAGCAGTTATGCGGCTAGCTTATCCTACGAGCAGTACTTC. Translated: CASSYAASLSYEQYF.

CDR3 sequence reads: CASSPILGVDYGYTF. The CDR3 DNA reads TGTGCCAGCAGCCCAATCCTTGGGGTGGACTATGGCTACACCTTC. This chain uses TRBV7-9 with TRBJ1-2; no definite D call. V was clipped by 5 bases and J by 3 bases, with 16 bases between them. Germline V gives CDR1 SEHNR, CDR2 FQNEAQ (reference sequence). CDR3 size: 15 residues.

V usage is TRBV5-3 and J usage is TRBJ2-1; TRBD2 agrees at 8 bases. TRBV5-3 is known as an ORF, though its function is uncertain. The CDR3 is 15 amino acids. The ends lost 4 bases at V and 6 bases at J; junction bases unmatched: 9. The CDR3 DNA follows: TGTGCCAGAAGCCCCGGGGAGCGGGAGCGCAATGAGCAGTTCTTC. Protein sequence: CARSPGERERNEQFF.

V and J are TRBV27 and TRBJ2-1; TRBD1 aligns across 8 bases. CDR1 is MNHEY, CDR2 SMNVEV, per germline (reference sequence). V gave up 2 bases and J gave up 7 bases; unmatched junction bases: 7. The CDR3 runs to 15 residues. CDR3 sequence (DNA): TGTGCCAGCAGTTTACGGCAGGGGGCGGGGAATGAGCAGTTCTTC. Its protein product is CASSLRQGAGNEQFF.